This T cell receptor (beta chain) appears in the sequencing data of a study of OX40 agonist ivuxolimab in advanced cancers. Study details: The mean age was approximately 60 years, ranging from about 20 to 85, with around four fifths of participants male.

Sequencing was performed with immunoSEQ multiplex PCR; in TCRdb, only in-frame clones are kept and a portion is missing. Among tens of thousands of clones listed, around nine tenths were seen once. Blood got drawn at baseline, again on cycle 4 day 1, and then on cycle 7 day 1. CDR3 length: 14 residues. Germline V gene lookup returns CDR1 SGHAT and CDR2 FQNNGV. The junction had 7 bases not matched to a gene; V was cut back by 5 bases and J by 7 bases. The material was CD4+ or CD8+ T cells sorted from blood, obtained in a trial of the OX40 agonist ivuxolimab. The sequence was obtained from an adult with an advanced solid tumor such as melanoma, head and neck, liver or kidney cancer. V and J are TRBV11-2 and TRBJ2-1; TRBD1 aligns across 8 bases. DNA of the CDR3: TGTGCCAGCAGCCCGGACAGGGTGAGGAATGAGCAGTTCTTC. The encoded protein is CASSPDRVRNEQFF.